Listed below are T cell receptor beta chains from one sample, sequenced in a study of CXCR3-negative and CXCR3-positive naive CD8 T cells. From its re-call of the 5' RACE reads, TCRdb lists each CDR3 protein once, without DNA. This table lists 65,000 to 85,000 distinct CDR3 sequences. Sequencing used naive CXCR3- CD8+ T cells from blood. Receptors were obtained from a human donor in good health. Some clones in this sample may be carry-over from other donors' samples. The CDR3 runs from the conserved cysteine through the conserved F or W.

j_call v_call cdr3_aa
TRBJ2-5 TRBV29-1 CSVVAGFQETQYF
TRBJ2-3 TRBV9 CASSVGGVGTDTQYF
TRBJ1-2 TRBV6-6 CASSSSLGGEGYTF
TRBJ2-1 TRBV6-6 CASSYSPTPTSGGSGDEQFF
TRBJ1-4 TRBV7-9 CASSPPGRGDEKLFF
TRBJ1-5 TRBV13 CASSLGTEPQHF
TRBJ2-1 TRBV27 CASSLSREVAGEQFF
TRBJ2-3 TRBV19 CASSIVAGTADTQYF
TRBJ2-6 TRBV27 CATWGTLSSGANVLTF
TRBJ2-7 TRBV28 CASSLYTWSSYEQYF
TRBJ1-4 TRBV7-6 CASSVGQAYNEKLFF
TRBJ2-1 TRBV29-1 CSVRSGRAYNEQFF
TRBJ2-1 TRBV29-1 CSVPGTSVVNEQFF
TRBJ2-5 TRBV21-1 CASLGLAGGGQETQYF
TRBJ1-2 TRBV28 CASSPGTVNYGYTF
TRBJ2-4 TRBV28 CASSFWPSGETILYF
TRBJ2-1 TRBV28 CASRIAAYNEQFF
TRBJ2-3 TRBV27 CASSLVTATPTDTQYF
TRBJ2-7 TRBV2 CASSGDRDLGSYEQYF
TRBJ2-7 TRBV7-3 CASSQGGAYEQYF
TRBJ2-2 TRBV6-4 CASSDSEEGELFF
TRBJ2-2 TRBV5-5 CASGLAVNTGELFF
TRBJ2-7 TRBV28 CAVQREGIDEQYF
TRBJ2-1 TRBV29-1 CSVPGQGDNEQFF
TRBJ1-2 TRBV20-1 CSARDLTVNYGYTF
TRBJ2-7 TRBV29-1 CSVERGTGAYEQYF
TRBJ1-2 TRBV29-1 CSVFDSYGYTF
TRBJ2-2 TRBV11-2 CASSLWQGANTGELFF
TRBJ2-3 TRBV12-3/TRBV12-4 CASRPTGGADTQYF
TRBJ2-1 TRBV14 CASSQVGAYNEQFF
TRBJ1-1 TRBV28 CASSLTGATRTGDEAFF
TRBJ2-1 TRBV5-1 CASSLAYEQFF
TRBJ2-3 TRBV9 CASSAILAGVTDTQYF
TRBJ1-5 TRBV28 CASSLLARGNQPQHF
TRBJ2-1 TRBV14 CASSQEYGGIYNEQFF
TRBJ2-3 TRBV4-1 CASSHLPTGSDTQYF
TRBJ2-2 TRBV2 CASSDSGNTGELFF
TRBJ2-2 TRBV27 CASSLWANTGELFF
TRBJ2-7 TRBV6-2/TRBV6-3 CASSYSPQASSYEQYF
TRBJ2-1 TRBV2 CASAKGWDSYNEQFF
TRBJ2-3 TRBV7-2 CASSPSGSRKDTQYF
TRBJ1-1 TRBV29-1 CSVETGQGPREAFF
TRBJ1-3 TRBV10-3 CAIKGLGVSGNTIYF
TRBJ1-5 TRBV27 CASSFSPVGQPQHF
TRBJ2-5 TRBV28 CASSLAGTLQETQYF
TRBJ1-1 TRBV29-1 CSALPGNTEAFF
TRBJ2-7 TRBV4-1 CASSQLAGGPDEQYF
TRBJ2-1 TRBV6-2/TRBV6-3 CASTDPNRYNEQFF
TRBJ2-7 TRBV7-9 CASSSPGEQYF
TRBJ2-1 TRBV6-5 CASSHNDDYNEQFF
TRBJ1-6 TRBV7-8 CASSLRRTSYNSPLHF
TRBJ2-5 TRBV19 CASSNGLAGRETQYF
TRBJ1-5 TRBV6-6 CASSPKGLQRDQPQHF
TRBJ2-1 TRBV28 CASSDGLLSYNEQFF
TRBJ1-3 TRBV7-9 CASSLGTRGAGNTIYF